This T cell receptor beta chain was identified during a study of T-cell memory formation after mild COVID-19. The CDR3 is made up of 12 amino acids. Trimming took off 7 bases at V and 6 bases at J, with 12 bases between the two ends. Germline-derived CDR1 and CDR2 are LGHNA and YSLEER. Notes on the study in general: Most CD4+ clones that shrank were in CM and EM, while CD8+ ones turned up in EMRA. Day 15 to 85 contracting clones showed balanced CD4/CD8; day 15 to 37 expanders favored CD4+.

Libraries for TCRalpha and TCRbeta carried sample barcodes and unique molecular identifiers via 5'RACE. TCRdb reprocessed the 5' RACE reads via MiXCR and lists one record per CDR3 protein. This sample has about 100,000 distinct CDR3 sequences, with approximately 10% found just once. A word on this clonotype: What it binds is unknown.

The chain carries TRBV4-3 and TRBJ1-2; D call uncertain. The origin of this receptor is a man younger than 35 who had mild COVID-19 (a few samples of this study predate the infection). Cell type and time point are not known. Specimen: PBMCs or a T cell subset sorted from them (not recorded which). This CDR3 is CASTGGTDGYTF. The CDR3, as DNA: TGCGCCAGCACCGGTGGTACGGATGGCTACACCTTC.